This T cell receptor beta chain is from a study of PD-1 blockade in classical Hodgkin lymphoma. As regards this clone: The target antigen is unknown.

Produced via immunoSEQ multiplex PCR; TCRdb's table is partial and in-frame only. The table lists roughly 150,000 clones, just under 80% of them singletons. CDR1 SGHTA and CDR2 FQGTGA come from the germline V gene. This CDR3 comprises 17 residues. The trim removed 2 bases at V and 4 bases at J, leaving 8 bases unmatched. With no exception, relapse followed autologous stem cell transplantation in all patients, and brentuximab vedotin exposure varied. The study, taken as a whole, reports: Patients with a complete response exhibited baseline diversity comparable to newly diagnosed patients.

The chain combines TRBV7-3 with TRBJ2-1, with TRBD2 identical over 10 bases. Sample: peripheral blood mononuclear cells (PBMCs), taken before the second cycle of nivolumab. The sequence derives from a human donor with classical Hodgkin lymphoma. DNA for the CDR3: TGTGCCAGCAGCTTAGTGGTTAGCGGGGGGCCTTACAATGAGCAGTTCTTC. It encodes CASSLVVSGGPYNEQFF. The full variable domain, in which reference TRBV7-3 and TRBJ2-1 provide the parts outside the CDR3, is GAGVSQTPSNKVTEKGKYVELRCDPISGHTALYWYRQSLGQGPEFLIYFQGTGAADDSGLPNDRFFAVRPEGSVSTLKIQRTERGDSAVYLCASSLVVSGGPYNEQFFGPGTRLTVL.